This passage covers 26 T cell receptor beta chains from one sample sequenced in a study of blood T cell repertoires in COVID-19. Measured with immunoSEQ multiplex PCR; TCRdb has only the in-frame clones, and not every one. Of under 300,000 clones listed, about 85% are singletons. The sample was PBMCs or T cells enriched from blood (not recorded which). The receptors were sampled from a woman in her forties or fifties who had recovered from COVID-19.

This clone was observed a handful of times. The chain joins TRBV7-2 to TRBJ2-7, with 9 bases that match TRBD2. Germline V lookup: CDR1 SGHTA, CDR2 FQGNSA. CDR3 length: 14 residues. Trimming cost V 3 bases and J 4 bases; bases outside gene matches: 4. CDR3 bases: TGTGCCAGCAGCTTTAGCGGGAGTAGGTACGAGCAGTACTTC. Translated, it gives CASSFSGSRYEQYF.

The V call is TRBV6-5, the J call TRBJ1-4, with 7 bases lining up with TRBD1. The ends lost 6 bases at V and 4 bases at J; junction bases unmatched: 5. Germline V CDR1 and CDR2: MNHEY, SVGAGI. This CDR3 is built from 14 residues. CDR3 sequence reads: CASSDRAYNEKLFF. The CDR3 bases are TGTGCCAGCAGCGACAGGGCTTATAATGAAAAACTGTTTTTT.

V and J are TRBV9 and TRBJ1-2; D is undetermined. There are 15 residues in the CDR3. Between the trimmed V and J ends, which lost 4 bases and 8 bases, there was a span of 21 bases. CDR1 SGDLS and CDR2 YYNGEE come from the germline V gene. The CDR3 region has the DNA TGTGCCAGCAGCTCACTGGTGGAGGCCGTGAGAGGCTACACCTTC. Encoded protein: CASSSLVEAVRGYTF. The variable domain in full, completed from reference TRBV9 and TRBJ1-2, reads DSGVTQTPKHLITATGQRVTLRCSPRSGDLSVYWYQQSLDQGLQFLIQYYNGEERAKGNILERFSAQQFPDLHSELNLSSLELGDSALYFCASSSLVEAVRGYTFGSGTRLTVV.

The rearrangement uses TRBV6-2 or TRBV6-3 and TRBJ1-2; 11 bases fit TRBD1. Germline V gene sequence: CDR1 MNHEY, CDR2 SVGEGT. The CDR3 spans 13 residues. V trimming: 2 bases; J trimming: 8 bases; junction bases outside the gene matches: 1. The CDR3 region is CASSYGQGAGYTF. The CDR3 nucleotides read TGTGCCAGCAGTTACGGACAGGGGGCCGGCTACACCTTC.

The rearrangement links TRBV27 to TRBJ1-2, with 7 bases identical to TRBD1. V dropped 4 bases and J dropped 4; count of bases not matched to a gene: 9. The CDR3 loop spans 15 amino acids. The germline V gene has CDR1 MNHEY and CDR2 SMNVEV (reference sequence). CDR3 sequence: CASSSNPRDSYGYTF. As DNA, the CDR3 is TGTGCCAGCAGTTCTAACCCCCGGGACAGCTATGGCTACACCTTC.

This clone was recorded a few times. In the same sample, other DNA sequences code for this CDR3. This rearrangement joins TRBV7-2 to TRBJ1-2, with D possibly matching TRBD1 (6 bases). This CDR3 region has 15 residues. Germline lookup yields CDR1 SGHTA and CDR2 FQGNSA. V shed 0 bases and J shed 0 bases, with 8 bases lying between them. CDR3 bases: TGTGCCAGCAGCTTAGCGGCAGGGGCTAACTATGGCTACACCTTC. This encodes CASSLAAGANYGYTF.

The J gene is TRBJ1-1, the V gene TRBV20-1; D remains ambiguous. CDR3 size: 11 residues. V shed 5 bases and J shed 8 bases, with 12 bases lying between them. Germline V gene data show CDR1 as DFQATT and CDR2 as SNEGSKA (reference sequence). The CDR3 DNA is TGCAGTGCTTCCCCGGGTCCAGAAGCTTTCTTT. Its translation: CSASPGPEAFF.

The genes are TRBV7-9 and TRBJ1-1; D is ambiguous. This CDR3 contains 16 residues. Germline values: CDR1 SEHNR, CDR2 FQNEAQ (reference sequence). V lost 5 bases and J 0 bases, leaving 16 bases between the germline ends. CDR3 sequence: CASSPPDPGMNTEAFF. Written as DNA, the CDR3 is TGTGCCAGCAGCCCTCCGGATCCGGGGATGAACACTGAAGCTTTCTTT.

V gene TRBV12-5 combines with J gene TRBJ1-1; D gene unclear. The V gene lost 6 bases and the J gene lost 4 bases, with 18 bases spanning the gap. The CDR3 totals 15 residues. Germline lookup yields CDR1 LGHNT and CDR2 FRNRAP. The CDR3 DNA sequence: TGTGCTAGTGGGACCACATTACCCCGGGGCACTGAAGCTTTCTTT. Translating gives CASGTTLPRGTEAFF.

The gene calls are TRBV27 and TRBJ1-6; 8 bases fit TRBD1. CDR1 MNHEY and CDR2 SMNVEV come from the germline V gene (reference sequence). The CDR3 runs 14 residues. The junction had 7 bases not matched to a gene; V was cut back by 6 bases and J by 9 bases. The CDR3 coding sequence is TGTGCCAGCAGGTCGGCAGGGGGCGGTTCACCCCTCCACTTT. The encoded protein is CASRSAGGGSPLHF.

This chain connects TRBV3-1 (or the pseudogene TRBV3-2) to TRBJ1-2; 8 bases map to TRBD1. The CDR3 has 16 amino acids. Per germline, CDR1 LGHDT and CDR2 YNNKEL (reference sequence). The J segment lost 7 bases and the V segment lost 0 bases, leaving 10 bases of the junction unmatched. The CDR3 here is CASSQDSSNRGGGYTF. Written as DNA, the CDR3 is TGTGCCAGCAGCCAAGATTCTTCAAACAGGGGGGGTGGCTACACCTTC.

V is TRBV6-1 and J is TRBJ2-7; 14 nucleotides agree with TRBD2. J was trimmed by 7 bases and V by 4 bases; bases with no gene match: 12. This CDR3 has 17 amino acids. The germline V gene has CDR1 MNHNS and CDR2 SASEGT. CDR3 region: CASSARTSGRTASEQYF. CDR3 in DNA: TGTGCCAGCAGTGCGCGGACTAGCGGGAGGACCGCTAGTGAGCAGTACTTC.

The chain links TRBV4-1 to TRBJ2-2; 8 bases are a match to TRBD2. The CDR3 totals 16 residues. The germline V gene has CDR1 MGHRA and CDR2 YSYEKL. V lost 0 bases and J lost 9; bases outside the gene matches: 9. CDR3 sequence: CASSQESQLAARELFF. In DNA form, the CDR3 reads TGCGCCAGCAGCCAAGAGAGTCAACTAGCGGCCAGGGAGCTGTTTTTT.

This clone was seen a few times. J is TRBJ1-5 and V is TRBV6-2 or TRBV6-3; 10 bases fit TRBD1. CDR1 and CDR2 (germline): MNHEY, SVGEGT. Trimming at V came to 2 bases and at J to 5 bases, leaving 9 bases not matched to a gene. The CDR3 is 17 residues long. The CDR3 spells CASSYRSGQGSYQPQHF. In DNA form, the CDR3 reads TGTGCCAGCAGTTACCGATCGGGACAGGGGTCTTATCAGCCCCAGCATTTT.

The rearrangement uses TRBV20-1 and TRBJ1-5, with 10 nucleotides matching TRBD1. This CDR3 has 17 amino acids. V lost 3 bases and J lost 2; bases outside the gene matches: 10. Per the germline V gene, CDR1 is DFQATT and CDR2 is SNEGSKA (reference sequence). The CDR3 DNA reads as TGCAGTGCTAGTGGGACAGGGGCCTACCCTCGCAATCAGCCCCAGCATTTT. It encodes CSASGTGAYPRNQPQHF.

The gene calls are TRBV9 and TRBJ1-5, with D possibly TRBD1 on 5 matching bases. V gave up 0 bases and J gave up 1 base, with 8 bases separating them. Germline loops: CDR1 SGDLS, CDR2 YYNGEE. The length of the CDR3 is 15 residues. CDR3 nucleotides: TGTGCCAGCAGCGTAGCGGGGGGAAGCAATCAGCCCCAGCATTTT. It encodes CASSVAGGSNQPQHF.

V and J are TRBV5-8 and TRBJ1-4; 8 positions agree with TRBD1. Germline V CDR1 and CDR2: SGHTS, YDEGEE. With V trimmed by 1 base and J by 7 bases, 3 bases remained unmatched. The CDR3 runs 14 residues. This CDR3 reads CASSLSRGLEKLFF. CDR3 in DNA: TGTGCCAGCAGCTTGAGCAGGGGGCTTGAAAAACTGTTTTTT.

This rearrangement joins TRBV18 to TRBJ1-4; D unresolved. CDR3 size: 12 residues. Trimming took off 2 bases at V and 14 bases at J, with 12 bases between the two ends. From germline, CDR1 is KGHSH and CDR2 LQKENI. In DNA, the CDR3 is TGTGCCAGCTCACCAGGGCTGACTAGCCTGTTTTTT. The encoded protein is CASSPGLTSLFF.

The chain links TRBV28 to TRBJ2-3, with no clear D. This CDR3 region has 13 residues. The germline V gene has CDR1 MDHEN and CDR2 SYDVKM. V gave up 5 bases and J gave up 6 bases, with 12 bases separating them. The CDR3: CASSPPGFDTQYF. In DNA form, the CDR3 reads TGTGCCAGCAGTCCCCCCGGTTTCGATACGCAGTATTTT.

The chain combines TRBV11-2 with TRBJ2-1, with 9 bases lining up with TRBD2. This CDR3 has 15 residues. The J segment lost 5 bases and the V segment lost 5 bases, leaving 7 bases of the junction unmatched. CDR1 is SGHAT and CDR2 is FQNNGV in the germline V gene. The CDR3 here is CASSPRLAGNNEQFF. The CDR3 region has the DNA TGTGCCAGCAGCCCTCGGCTAGCGGGAAACAATGAGCAGTTCTTC.

This chain connects TRBV2 to TRBJ1-5; weak D call: TRBD1 (6 bases). V was shortened by 4 bases and J by 1 base, with 11 bases between the two germline ends. CDR1 SNHLY and CDR2 FYNNEI come from the germline V gene. CDR3 length equals 15 residues. The DNA of the CDR3 is TGTGCCAGCAGTGGGGGGCCGGTAAGCAATCAGCCCCAGCATTTT. This gives the protein CASSGGPVSNQPQHF.

V is TRBV27 and J is TRBJ2-2; TRBD2 matches 10 bases. Trimming cost V 3 bases and J 3 bases; bases outside gene matches: 10. The CDR3 is made up of 18 amino acids. The germline V gene has CDR1 MNHEY and CDR2 SMNVEV (reference sequence). The CDR3 protein is CASSFPGLAPLDTGELFF. CDR3 in DNA: TGTGCCAGCAGTTTTCCGGGACTAGCGCCTTTGGACACCGGGGAGCTGTTTTTT.

This clone appeared a single time. The chain recombines TRBV7-2 with TRBJ2-7; 9 bases fit TRBD2. V trimming: 0 bases; J trimming: 2 bases; junction bases outside the gene matches: 5. Germline loops: CDR1 SGHTA, CDR2 FQGNSA. The CDR3 has 16 amino acids. In nucleotides, the CDR3 is TGTGCCAGCAGCTTAGCTAGCGGGAGCAAAGCCTACGAGCAGTACTTC. Translated: CASSLASGSKAYEQYF.

The chain joins TRBV5-5 to TRBJ1-6, with D perhaps matching TRBD1 (5 bases). V was trimmed by 5 bases and J by 14 bases, leaving 23 bases between them. CDR1 is SGHKS and CDR2 is YYEKEE in the germline V gene (reference sequence). This CDR3 is built from 15 residues. The CDR3: CASRGGPLYADTLHF. CDR3 in DNA: TGTGCCAGCAGGGGGGGACCCCTATATGCGGACACCCTCCACTTT. The whole variable domain, remainder taken from reference TRBV5-5 and TRBJ1-6, is DAGVTQSPTHLIKTRGQQVTLRCSPISGHKSVSWYQQVLGQGPQFIFQYYEKEERGRGNFPDRFSARQFPNYSSELNVNALLLGDSALYLCASRGGPLYADTLHFGNGTRLTVT.

The chain employs TRBV28 and TRBJ2-1; 14 positions match TRBD2. The CDR3 totals 16 residues. Germline V gene data show CDR1 as MDHEN and CDR2 as SYDVKM. V lost 3 bases to trimming and J lost 7 bases; unmatched junction nucleotides: 5. Here the CDR3 reads CASSFGLAGGVNEQFF. The CDR3 nucleotides are TGTGCCAGCAGTTTTGGACTAGCGGGAGGTGTTAATGAGCAGTTCTTC.

The chain has TRBV18 and TRBJ1-5; 7 bases are a match to TRBD1. The length of the CDR3 is 14 residues. V gave up 4 bases and J gave up 0 bases; unmatched junction bases: 0. The germline CDR1 and CDR2 sequences are KGHSH and LQKENI. The CDR3 loop reads CASSRDSSNQPQHF. As DNA, the CDR3 is TGTGCCAGCTCACGGGACAGTAGCAATCAGCCCCAGCATTTT.